These T cell receptor beta chains were read from a single sample in a study of cytomegalovirus exposure and HLA in healthy donors. Some clones are missing from TCRdb's copy, which holds only in-frame ones; the method was immunoSEQ multiplex PCR. The profile shows tens of thousands of clones, 82% of them singletons. Input material: PBMCs. The receptor source for this set is a woman aged 18-29 years in good health and CMV-seropositive. CDR3s include the opening cysteine and the closing phenylalanine or tryptophan. The D gene is left open where the match is weak. Where a row states a size, it is once, few, many or the class of an expanded clone; other rows omit it.

j_call: TRBJ2-5; cdr3_length: 13; d_call: -; v_call: TRBV4-3; clone_size: -; cdr3_aa: CASSQDDGGTQYF; cdr3_nt: TGCGCCAGCAGCCAAGACGACGGAGGGACCCAGTACTTC
j_call: TRBJ2-7; cdr3_length: 13; d_call: -; v_call: TRBV7-9; clone_size: few; cdr3_aa: CSSSPYQGYEQYF; cdr3_nt: TGTTCCAGCAGCCCGTATCAGGGCTACGAGCAGTACTTC
j_call: TRBJ1-1; cdr3_length: 14; d_call: -; v_call: TRBV7-9; clone_size: few; cdr3_aa: CASSLASLGGEAFF; cdr3_nt: TGTGCCAGCAGCTTAGCGTCTTTGGGGGGTGAAGCTTTCTTT
j_call: TRBJ1-5; cdr3_length: 17; d_call: -; v_call: TRBV6-1; clone_size: once; cdr3_aa: CASSVGGLKPRNQPQHF; cdr3_nt: TGTGCCAGCAGTGTGGGGGGGCTTAAGCCGAGAAATCAGCCCCAGCATTTT
j_call: TRBJ2-5; cdr3_length: 17; d_call: TRBD2; v_call: TRBV11-2; clone_size: once; cdr3_aa: CASSLNRGSGGKETQYF; cdr3_nt: TGTGCCAGCAGCTTGAATAGGGGTAGCGGGGGGAAGGAGACCCAGTACTTC
j_call: TRBJ2-5; cdr3_length: 15; d_call: -; v_call: TRBV2; clone_size: -; cdr3_aa: CASSEEAGATETQYF; cdr3_nt: TGTGCCAGCAGTGAAGAGGCAGGGGCCACAGAGACCCAGTACTTC
j_call: TRBJ1-5; cdr3_length: 15; d_call: TRBD1; v_call: TRBV5-5; clone_size: -; cdr3_aa: CASSGGQGIGQPQHF; cdr3_nt: TGTGCCAGCAGCGGGGGACAGGGCATCGGTCAGCCCCAGCATTTT
j_call: TRBJ2-7; cdr3_length: 15; d_call: TRBD2; v_call: TRBV27; clone_size: -; cdr3_aa: CASSPESGISYEQYF; cdr3_nt: TGTGCCAGCAGCCCCGAGAGCGGGATCTCCTACGAGCAGTACTTC
j_call: TRBJ2-1; cdr3_length: 12; d_call: -; v_call: TRBV5-6; clone_size: -; cdr3_aa: CASSFLYNEQFF; cdr3_nt: TGTGCCAGCAGCTTCCTATACAATGAGCAGTTCTTC
j_call: TRBJ1-1; cdr3_length: 16; d_call: TRBD1; v_call: TRBV4-3; clone_size: few; cdr3_aa: CASSQEKGQLNTEAFF; cdr3_nt: TGCGCCAGCAGCCAAGAAAAGGGACAGCTGAACACTGAAGCTTTCTTT
j_call: TRBJ2-2; cdr3_length: 15; d_call: -; v_call: TRBV7-9; clone_size: -; cdr3_aa: CASSRSGPNTGELFF; cdr3_nt: TGTGCCAGCAGCCGAAGCGGGCCGAACACCGGGGAGCTGTTTTTT
j_call: TRBJ2-7; cdr3_length: 15; d_call: TRBD2; v_call: TRBV6-5; clone_size: -; cdr3_aa: CASRPGLAGIYEQYF; cdr3_nt: TGTGCCAGCAGACCGGGACTAGCGGGAATCTACGAGCAGTACTTC
j_call: TRBJ2-1; cdr3_length: 15; d_call: TRBD2; v_call: TRBV28; clone_size: -; cdr3_aa: CASSLATSAHNEQFF; cdr3_nt: TGTGCCAGCAGTTTAGCGACTAGCGCGCACAATGAGCAGTTCTTC
j_call: TRBJ1-2; cdr3_length: 13; d_call: -; v_call: TRBV6-5; clone_size: -; cdr3_aa: CASRQGSFGGYTF; cdr3_nt: TGTGCCAGCAGGCAGGGATCGTTTGGTGGCTACACCTTC
j_call: TRBJ2-3; cdr3_length: 16; d_call: TRBD2; v_call: TRBV2; clone_size: once; cdr3_aa: CASAGLAGPRTDTQYF; cdr3_nt: TGTGCCAGCGCCGGACTAGCGGGACCCCGCACAGATACGCAGTATTTT
j_call: TRBJ2-3; cdr3_length: 17; d_call: TRBD2; v_call: TRBV7-2; clone_size: -; cdr3_aa: CASSLGQRGGRGDTQYF; cdr3_nt: TGTGCCAGCAGCTTAGGACAACGCGGGGGTAGAGGAGATACGCAGTATTTT
j_call: TRBJ2-2; cdr3_length: 17; d_call: TRBD2; v_call: TRBV2; clone_size: -; cdr3_aa: CASSESAGDLNTGELFF; cdr3_nt: TGTGCCAGCAGTGAGTCCGCGGGGGACCTGAACACCGGGGAGCTGTTTTTT
j_call: TRBJ2-2; cdr3_length: 16; d_call: TRBD2; v_call: TRBV11-2; clone_size: -; cdr3_aa: CASSLQTSGNTGELFF; cdr3_nt: TGTGCCAGCAGCTTACAAACTAGCGGGAACACCGGGGAGCTGTTTTTT
j_call: TRBJ2-3; cdr3_length: 15; d_call: TRBD1; v_call: TRBV27; clone_size: few; cdr3_aa: CASSLGTGDGDTQYF; cdr3_nt: TGTGCCAGCAGTTTAGGGACAGGGGACGGGGATACGCAGTATTTT
j_call: TRBJ1-2; cdr3_length: 12; d_call: -; v_call: TRBV7-9; clone_size: -; cdr3_aa: CASSLHRFGYTF; cdr3_nt: TGTGCCAGCAGCCTGCACCGGTTTGGCTACACCTTC
j_call: TRBJ1-1; cdr3_length: 16; d_call: -; v_call: TRBV19; clone_size: -; cdr3_aa: CASTQGWGHPSTEAFF; cdr3_nt: TGTGCCAGTACCCAAGGGTGGGGACATCCCAGCACTGAAGCTTTCTTT
j_call: TRBJ2-7; cdr3_length: 14; d_call: TRBD1; v_call: TRBV5-1; clone_size: -; cdr3_aa: CASSLGQGTLEQYF; cdr3_nt: TGCGCCAGCAGCTTGGGACAGGGGACCCTCGAGCAGTACTTC
j_call: TRBJ1-6; cdr3_length: 15; d_call: -; v_call: TRBV4-3; clone_size: -; cdr3_aa: CASSLVGPGNSPLHF; cdr3_nt: TGCGCCAGCAGCCTGGTTGGTCCGGGAAATTCACCCCTCCACTTT
j_call: TRBJ2-3; cdr3_length: 13; d_call: TRBD1; v_call: TRBV9; clone_size: -; cdr3_aa: CASSTAGGHTQYF; cdr3_nt: TGTGCCAGCAGCACCGCAGGGGGTCATACGCAGTATTTT
j_call: TRBJ1-3; cdr3_length: 18; d_call: -; v_call: TRBV9; clone_size: -; cdr3_aa: CASSVATERYSYGNTIYF; cdr3_nt: TGTGCCAGCAGCGTAGCTACGGAAAGGTACAGCTATGGAAACACCATATATTTT
j_call: TRBJ2-3; cdr3_length: 16; d_call: TRBD2; v_call: TRBV9; clone_size: -; cdr3_aa: CASSVGASGGVDTQYF; cdr3_nt: TGTGCCAGCAGCGTAGGAGCTAGCGGGGGGGTAGATACGCAGTATTTT
j_call: TRBJ2-1; cdr3_length: 13; d_call: -; v_call: TRBV7-9; clone_size: -; cdr3_aa: CASSPRSPGEQFF; cdr3_nt: TGTGCCAGCAGCCCCCGAAGTCCCGGTGAGCAGTTCTTC
j_call: TRBJ2-7; cdr3_length: 14; d_call: -; v_call: TRBV7-2; clone_size: -; cdr3_aa: CASSLAGTFYEQYF; cdr3_nt: TGTGCCAGCAGCTTAGCGGGGACATTCTACGAGCAGTACTTC
j_call: TRBJ2-7; cdr3_length: 15; d_call: -; v_call: TRBV7-3; clone_size: few; cdr3_aa: CASSLGGTEAYEQYF; cdr3_nt: TGTGCCAGCAGCTTAGGAGGGACAGAGGCCTACGAGCAGTACTTC
j_call: TRBJ2-5; cdr3_length: 16; d_call: TRBD2; v_call: TRBV11-3; clone_size: -; cdr3_aa: CASSLTSGGASETQYF; cdr3_nt: TGTGCCAGCAGCCTAACTAGCGGGGGGGCCAGTGAGACCCAGTACTTC
j_call: TRBJ2-5; cdr3_length: 16; d_call: TRBD1; v_call: TRBV4-1; clone_size: -; cdr3_aa: CASSQGGVTGQETQYF; cdr3_nt: TGCGCCAGCAGCCAAGGGGGCGTGACAGGGCAAGAGACCCAGTACTTC
j_call: TRBJ1-2; cdr3_length: 15; d_call: -; v_call: TRBV6-1; clone_size: -; cdr3_aa: CASSDPRTANYGYTF; cdr3_nt: TGTGCCAGCAGTGACCCTCGGACAGCTAACTATGGCTACACCTTC
j_call: TRBJ2-7; cdr3_length: 14; d_call: -; v_call: TRBV5-6; clone_size: -; cdr3_aa: CASSQPGLAYEQYF; cdr3_nt: TGTGCCAGCAGCCAACCGGGACTTGCCTACGAGCAGTACTTC
j_call: TRBJ2-5; cdr3_length: 17; d_call: TRBD2; v_call: TRBV7-2; clone_size: -; cdr3_aa: CASSFRGLAGAGETQYF; cdr3_nt: TGTGCCAGCAGCTTTCGCGGACTAGCGGGGGCCGGGGAGACCCAGTACTTC
j_call: TRBJ1-2; cdr3_length: 15; d_call: TRBD1; v_call: TRBV5-1; clone_size: -; cdr3_aa: CASSLVQGDIYGYTF; cdr3_nt: TGCGCCAGCAGCTTGGTACAGGGGGACATTTATGGCTACACCTTC
j_call: TRBJ2-5; cdr3_length: 17; d_call: TRBD1; v_call: TRBV5-5; clone_size: -; cdr3_aa: CASSLGDRVPNQETQYF; cdr3_nt: TGTGCCAGCAGCTTGGGGGACAGGGTCCCAAACCAAGAGACCCAGTACTTC
j_call: TRBJ2-2; cdr3_length: 15; d_call: TRBD2; v_call: TRBV7-3; clone_size: few; cdr3_aa: CASSLSSGNGGELFF; cdr3_nt: TGTGCCAGCAGCCTTAGTAGCGGGAATGGCGGGGAGCTGTTTTTT
j_call: TRBJ2-5; cdr3_length: 12; d_call: -; v_call: TRBV21-1; clone_size: -; cdr3_aa: CASSHRGQTQYF; cdr3_nt: TGTGCCAGCAGCCACAGGGGGCAGACCCAGTACTTC
j_call: TRBJ1-1; cdr3_length: 14; d_call: TRBD1; v_call: TRBV18; clone_size: -; cdr3_aa: CASSIGQVNTEAFF; cdr3_nt: TGTGCCAGCTCCATAGGACAGGTGAACACTGAAGCTTTCTTT
j_call: TRBJ2-6; cdr3_length: 16; d_call: -; v_call: TRBV30; clone_size: few; cdr3_aa: CAWSVGGVTGANVLTF; cdr3_nt: TGTGCCTGGAGTGTAGGAGGGGTAACCGGGGCCAACGTCCTGACTTTC
j_call: TRBJ2-1; cdr3_length: 15; d_call: TRBD2; v_call: TRBV27; clone_size: -; cdr3_aa: CASSSLAGEATEQFF; cdr3_nt: TGTGCCAGCAGTTCTCTCGCGGGAGAGGCCACCGAGCAGTTCTTC
j_call: TRBJ2-1; cdr3_length: 14; d_call: TRBD2; v_call: TRBV18; clone_size: -; cdr3_aa: CASSLAGRRNEQFF; cdr3_nt: TGTGCCAGCTCACTAGCGGGAAGGAGAAATGAGCAGTTCTTC
j_call: TRBJ2-5; cdr3_length: 14; d_call: -; v_call: TRBV28; clone_size: -; cdr3_aa: CASSLGPAGETQYF; cdr3_nt: TGTGCCAGCAGTTTAGGGCCCGCGGGGGAGACCCAGTACTTC
j_call: TRBJ2-3; cdr3_length: 16; d_call: -; v_call: TRBV6-1; clone_size: -; cdr3_aa: CASSEGGVGMIDTQYF; cdr3_nt: TGTGCCAGCAGTGAAGGGGGAGTCGGGATGATAGATACGCAGTATTTT
j_call: TRBJ1-3; cdr3_length: 15; d_call: TRBD1; v_call: TRBV7-2; clone_size: -; cdr3_aa: CASSATGGLGNTIYF; cdr3_nt: TGTGCCAGCAGCGCTACAGGGGGCTTGGGAAACACCATATATTTT
j_call: TRBJ2-2; cdr3_length: 20; d_call: -; v_call: TRBV27; clone_size: -; cdr3_aa: CASSSPRTDVPIENTGELFF; cdr3_nt: TGTGCCAGCAGTTCGCCCCGGACAGACGTCCCCATCGAGAACACCGGGGAGCTGTTTTTT
j_call: TRBJ2-5; cdr3_length: 18; d_call: -; v_call: TRBV7-9; clone_size: once; cdr3_aa: CASSLGTTRDLYQETQYF; cdr3_nt: TGTGCCAGCAGCTTAGGTACTACTAGGGATTTGTATCAAGAGACCCAGTACTTC
j_call: TRBJ1-3; cdr3_length: 14; d_call: -; v_call: TRBV25-1; clone_size: -; cdr3_aa: CASSEIGGGNTIYF; cdr3_nt: TGTGCCAGCAGCGAAATCGGCGGGGGAAACACCATATATTTT
j_call: TRBJ2-3; cdr3_length: 14; d_call: -; v_call: TRBV11-2; clone_size: -; cdr3_aa: CASSFSSSTDTQYF; cdr3_nt: TGTGCCAGCAGCTTCTCCAGTAGCACAGATACGCAGTATTTT
j_call: TRBJ2-2; cdr3_length: 14; d_call: TRBD1; v_call: TRBV9; clone_size: -; cdr3_aa: CASSLGQSTGELFF; cdr3_nt: TGTGCCAGCAGCCTGGGACAGTCCACCGGGGAGCTGTTTTTT
j_call: TRBJ2-5; cdr3_length: 14; d_call: -; v_call: TRBV28; clone_size: -; cdr3_aa: CASSFGGTPETQYF; cdr3_nt: TGTGCCAGCAGCTTCGGAGGGACCCCAGAGACCCAGTACTTC
j_call: TRBJ2-7; cdr3_length: 15; d_call: TRBD1; v_call: TRBV27; clone_size: few; cdr3_aa: CASSPRDRVTYEQYF; cdr3_nt: TGTGCCAGCAGTCCCCGGGACAGGGTAACCTACGAGCAGTACTTC
j_call: TRBJ2-1; cdr3_length: 18; d_call: TRBD2; v_call: TRBV27; clone_size: -; cdr3_aa: CASRPTSGGITLRDEQFF; cdr3_nt: TGTGCCAGCAGACCTACTAGCGGGGGTATTACATTGCGCGATGAGCAGTTCTTC